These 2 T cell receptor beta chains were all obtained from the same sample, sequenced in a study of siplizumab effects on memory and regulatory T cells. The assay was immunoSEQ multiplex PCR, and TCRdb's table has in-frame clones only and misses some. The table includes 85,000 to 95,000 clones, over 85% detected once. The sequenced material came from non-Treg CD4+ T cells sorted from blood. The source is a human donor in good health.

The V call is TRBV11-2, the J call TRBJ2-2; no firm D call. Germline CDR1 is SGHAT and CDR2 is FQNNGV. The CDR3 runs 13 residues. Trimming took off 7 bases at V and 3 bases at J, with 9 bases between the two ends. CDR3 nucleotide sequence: TGTGCCAGCAACCGGTTTGACACCGGGGAGCTGTTTTTT. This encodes CASNRFDTGELFF.

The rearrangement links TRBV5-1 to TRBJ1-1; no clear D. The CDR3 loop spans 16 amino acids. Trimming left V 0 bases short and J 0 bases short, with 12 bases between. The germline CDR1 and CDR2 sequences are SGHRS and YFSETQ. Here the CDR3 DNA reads TGCGCCAGCAGCTTGGGTGGTTTGGGTATGAACACTGAAGCTTTCTTT. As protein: CASSLGGLGMNTEAFF.